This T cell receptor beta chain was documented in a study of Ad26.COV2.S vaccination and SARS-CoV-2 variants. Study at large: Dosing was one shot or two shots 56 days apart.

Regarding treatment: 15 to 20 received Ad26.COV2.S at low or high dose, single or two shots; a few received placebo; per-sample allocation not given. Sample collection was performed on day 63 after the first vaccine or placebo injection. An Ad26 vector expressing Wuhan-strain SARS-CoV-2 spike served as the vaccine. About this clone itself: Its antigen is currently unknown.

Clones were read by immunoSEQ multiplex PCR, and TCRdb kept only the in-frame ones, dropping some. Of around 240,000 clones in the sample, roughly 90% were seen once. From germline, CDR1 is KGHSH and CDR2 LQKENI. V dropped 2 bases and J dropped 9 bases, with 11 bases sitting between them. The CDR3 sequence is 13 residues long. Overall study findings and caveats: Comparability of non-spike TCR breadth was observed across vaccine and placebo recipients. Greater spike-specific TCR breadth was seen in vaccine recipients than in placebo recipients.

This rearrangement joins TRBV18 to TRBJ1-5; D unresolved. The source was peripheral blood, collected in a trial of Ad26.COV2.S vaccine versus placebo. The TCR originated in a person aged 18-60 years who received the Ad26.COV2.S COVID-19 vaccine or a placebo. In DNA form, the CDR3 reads TGTGCCAGCTCACCAGAGTCTGCGGGGCCCCAGCATTTT. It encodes CASSPESAGPQHF.